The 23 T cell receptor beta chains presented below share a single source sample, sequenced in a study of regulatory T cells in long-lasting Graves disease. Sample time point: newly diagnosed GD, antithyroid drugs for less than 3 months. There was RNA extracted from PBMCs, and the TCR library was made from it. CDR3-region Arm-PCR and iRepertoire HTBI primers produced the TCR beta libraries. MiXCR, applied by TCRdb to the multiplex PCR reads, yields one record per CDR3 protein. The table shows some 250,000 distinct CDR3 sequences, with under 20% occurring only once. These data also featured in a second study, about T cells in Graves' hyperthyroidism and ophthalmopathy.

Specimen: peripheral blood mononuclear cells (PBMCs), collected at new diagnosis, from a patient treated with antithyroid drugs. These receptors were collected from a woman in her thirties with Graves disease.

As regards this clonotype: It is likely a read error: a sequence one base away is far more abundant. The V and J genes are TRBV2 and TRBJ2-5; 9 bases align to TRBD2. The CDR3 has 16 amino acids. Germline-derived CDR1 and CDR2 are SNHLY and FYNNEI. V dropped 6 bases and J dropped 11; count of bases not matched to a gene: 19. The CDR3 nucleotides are TGTGCCAGCAGGCTGGAGCGGGGGGTCCTACACAATGAGCAGTACTTC. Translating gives CASRLERGVLHNEQYF.

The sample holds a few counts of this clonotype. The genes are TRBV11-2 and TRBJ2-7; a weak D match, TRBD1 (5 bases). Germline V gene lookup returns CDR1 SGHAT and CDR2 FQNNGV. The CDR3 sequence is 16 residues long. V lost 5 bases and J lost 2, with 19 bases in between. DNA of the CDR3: TGTGCCAGCAGCCCATTGGGCAGGGTTGGGACCTACGAGCAGTACTTC. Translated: CASSPLGRVGTYEQYF.

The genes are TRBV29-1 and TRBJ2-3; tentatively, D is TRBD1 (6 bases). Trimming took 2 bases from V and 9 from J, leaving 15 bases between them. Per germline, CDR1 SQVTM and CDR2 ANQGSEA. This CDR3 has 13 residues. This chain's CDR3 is CSVEPSTGTTQYF. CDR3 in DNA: TGCAGCGTTGAACCCTCGACCGGGACAACGCAGTATTTT.

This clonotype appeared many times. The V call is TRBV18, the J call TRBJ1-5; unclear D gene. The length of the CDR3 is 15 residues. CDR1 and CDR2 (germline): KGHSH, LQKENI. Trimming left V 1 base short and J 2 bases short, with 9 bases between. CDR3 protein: CASSPQGYGNQPQHF. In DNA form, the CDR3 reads TGTGCCAGCTCACCACAGGGATATGGCAATCAGCCCCAGCATTTT.

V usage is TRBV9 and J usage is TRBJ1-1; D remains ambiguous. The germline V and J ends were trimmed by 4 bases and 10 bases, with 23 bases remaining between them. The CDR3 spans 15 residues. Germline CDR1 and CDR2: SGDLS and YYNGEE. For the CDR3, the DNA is TGTGCCAGCAGCCCTCGGTTAGGCCCCGAAGGTCGAGCTTTCTTT. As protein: CASSPRLGPEGRAFF.

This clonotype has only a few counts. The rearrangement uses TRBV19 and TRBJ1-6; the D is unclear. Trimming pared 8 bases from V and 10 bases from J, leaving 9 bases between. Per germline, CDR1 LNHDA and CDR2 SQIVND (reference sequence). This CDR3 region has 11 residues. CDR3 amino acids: CASGEESPLHF. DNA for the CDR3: TGTGCCAGTGGCGAGGAGTCACCCCTCCACTTT.

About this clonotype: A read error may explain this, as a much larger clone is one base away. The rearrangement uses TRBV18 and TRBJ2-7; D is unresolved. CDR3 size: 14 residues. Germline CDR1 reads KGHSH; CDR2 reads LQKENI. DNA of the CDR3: TGTGCCCGCTCACCACGGACGGAGAACTACGAGCAGTACTTC. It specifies CARSPRTENYEQYF.

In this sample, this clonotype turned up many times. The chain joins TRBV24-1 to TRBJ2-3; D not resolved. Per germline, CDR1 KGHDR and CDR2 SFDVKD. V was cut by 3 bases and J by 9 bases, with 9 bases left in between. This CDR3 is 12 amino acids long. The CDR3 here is CATSDTLQTQYF. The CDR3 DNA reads TGTGCCACCAGTGATACCCTTCAGACGCAGTATTTT.

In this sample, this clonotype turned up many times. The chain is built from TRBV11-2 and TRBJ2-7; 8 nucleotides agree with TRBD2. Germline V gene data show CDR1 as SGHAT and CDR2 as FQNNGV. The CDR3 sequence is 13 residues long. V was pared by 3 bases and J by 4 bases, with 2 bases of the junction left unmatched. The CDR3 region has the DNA TGTGCCAGCAGCTTGATAGCGGGATACGAGCAGTACTTC. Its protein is CASSLIAGYEQYF.

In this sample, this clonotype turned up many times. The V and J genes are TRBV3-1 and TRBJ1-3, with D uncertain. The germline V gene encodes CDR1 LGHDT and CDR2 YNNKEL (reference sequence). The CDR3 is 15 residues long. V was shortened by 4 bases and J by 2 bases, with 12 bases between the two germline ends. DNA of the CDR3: TGTGCCAGCAGCCTTCAGGCTGTTGCTGGAAACACCATATATTTT. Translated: CASSLQAVAGNTIYF.

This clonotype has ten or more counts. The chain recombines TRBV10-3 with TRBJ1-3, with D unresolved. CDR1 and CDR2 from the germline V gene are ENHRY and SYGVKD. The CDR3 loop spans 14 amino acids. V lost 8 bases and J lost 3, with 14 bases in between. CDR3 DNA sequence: TGTGCCATCTCTAACGAAGTCAGTGGAAACACCATATATTTT. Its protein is CAISNEVSGNTIYF.

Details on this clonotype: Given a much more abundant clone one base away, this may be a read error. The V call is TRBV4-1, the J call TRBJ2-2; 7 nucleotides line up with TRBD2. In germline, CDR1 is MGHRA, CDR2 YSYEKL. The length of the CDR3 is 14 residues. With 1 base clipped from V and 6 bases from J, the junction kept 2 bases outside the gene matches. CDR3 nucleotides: TGCGCCAGCAGCCAAGTGGCGGGAGCCGGGGAGCTGTTTTTT. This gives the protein CASSQVAGAGELFF.

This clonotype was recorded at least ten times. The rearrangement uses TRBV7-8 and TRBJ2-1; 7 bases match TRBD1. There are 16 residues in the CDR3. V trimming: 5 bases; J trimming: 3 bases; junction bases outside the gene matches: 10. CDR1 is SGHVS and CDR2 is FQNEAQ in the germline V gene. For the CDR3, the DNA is TGTGCCAGCAGCCCTCTACAGGGGATAATCTACAATGAGCAGTTCTTC. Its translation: CASSPLQGIIYNEQFF.

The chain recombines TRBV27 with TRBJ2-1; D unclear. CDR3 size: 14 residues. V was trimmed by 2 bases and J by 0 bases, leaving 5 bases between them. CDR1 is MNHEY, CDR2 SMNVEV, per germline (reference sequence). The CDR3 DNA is TGTGCCAGCAGTTTAATGCCCTCCTACAATGAGCAGTTCTTC. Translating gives CASSLMPSYNEQFF.

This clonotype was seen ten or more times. CDR3 loop: CASSLNRLGGGYGYTF. The CDR3 nucleotides read TGTGCCAGCAGCTTAAATCGCCTAGGGGGGGGCTATGGCTACACCTTC. This chain uses TRBV7-8 with TRBJ1-2, with TRBD1 as a possible D gene (6 bases). Germline V gives CDR1 SGHVS, CDR2 FQNEAQ. Trimming removed 2 bases at V and 4 bases at J, with 17 bases between. The CDR3 is 16 amino acids.

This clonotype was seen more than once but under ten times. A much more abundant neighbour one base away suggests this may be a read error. CDR3 in DNA: TGTACCAGCAGCTTATATGGACAGTCTGGCTACACCTTC. Residues: CTSSLYGQSGYTF. This chain links TRBV7-2 with TRBJ1-2; tentative D call: TRBD1 (6 bases). With 2 bases removed from V and 7 bases from J, the gap between germline ends came to 11 bases. Germline CDR1 SGHTA, CDR2 FQGNSA. CDR3 size: 13 residues.

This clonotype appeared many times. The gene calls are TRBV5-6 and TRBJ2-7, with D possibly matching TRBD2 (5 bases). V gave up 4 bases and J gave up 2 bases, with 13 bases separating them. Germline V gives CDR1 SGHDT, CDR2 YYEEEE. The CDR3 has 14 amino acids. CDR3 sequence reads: CASSPAVSTYEQYF. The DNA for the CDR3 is TGTGCCAGCAGCCCAGCGGTATCTACCTACGAGCAGTACTTC.

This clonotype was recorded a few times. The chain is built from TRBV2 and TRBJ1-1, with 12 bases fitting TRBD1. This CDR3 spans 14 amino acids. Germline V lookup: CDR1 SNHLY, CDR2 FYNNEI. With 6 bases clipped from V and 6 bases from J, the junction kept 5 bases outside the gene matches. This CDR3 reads CASRGTGGGSEAFF. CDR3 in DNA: TGTGCCAGCAGAGGGACAGGGGGCGGCTCTGAAGCTTTCTTT.

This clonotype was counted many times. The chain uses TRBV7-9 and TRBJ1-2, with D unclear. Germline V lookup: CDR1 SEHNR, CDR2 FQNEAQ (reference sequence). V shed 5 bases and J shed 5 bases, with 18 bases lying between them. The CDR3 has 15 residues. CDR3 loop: CASSLTPNTRYGYTF. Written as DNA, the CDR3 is TGTGCCAGCAGCCTGACACCGAACACCAGATATGGCTACACCTTC.

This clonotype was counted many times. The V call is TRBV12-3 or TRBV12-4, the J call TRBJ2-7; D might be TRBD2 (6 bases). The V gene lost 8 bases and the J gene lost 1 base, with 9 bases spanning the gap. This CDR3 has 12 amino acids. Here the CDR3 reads CASRGASYEQYF. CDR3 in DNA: TGTGCCAGCCGCGGGGCATCCTACGAGCAGTACTTC.

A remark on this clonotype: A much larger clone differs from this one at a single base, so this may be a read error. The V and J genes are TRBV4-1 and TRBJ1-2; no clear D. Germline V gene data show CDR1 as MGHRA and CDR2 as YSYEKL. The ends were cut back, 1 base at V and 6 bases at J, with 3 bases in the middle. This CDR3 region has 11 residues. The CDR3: CASSQGDGYTF. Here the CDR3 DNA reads TGCGCCAGCAGCCAAGGGGATGGCTACACCTTC.

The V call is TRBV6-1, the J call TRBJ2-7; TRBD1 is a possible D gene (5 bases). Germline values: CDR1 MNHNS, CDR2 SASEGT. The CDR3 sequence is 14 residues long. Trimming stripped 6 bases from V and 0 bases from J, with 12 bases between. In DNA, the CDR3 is TGTGCCAGCAGGAAGAAGGGGCTCTCCTACGAGCAGTACTTC. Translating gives CASRKKGLSYEQYF.

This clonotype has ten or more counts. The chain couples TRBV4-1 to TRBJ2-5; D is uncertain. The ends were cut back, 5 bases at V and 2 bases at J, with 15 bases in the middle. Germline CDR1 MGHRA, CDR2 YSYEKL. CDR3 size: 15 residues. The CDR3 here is CASSVSLGQQETQYF. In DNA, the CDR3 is TGCGCCAGCAGCGTTTCCCTGGGCCAGCAAGAGACCCAGTACTTC.